This T cell receptor (beta chain) was captured by sequencing in a study of CD8+ T cells in alopecia areata. RNA, once extracted, was reverse transcribed into cDNA for use as the sequencing template. Profiling relied on immunoSEQ multiplex PCR, and the TCRdb table lists in-frame clones only, not all of them. Among about 190,000 clones listed, 50% to 60% were seen once. Germline V lookup: CDR1 GTSNPN, CDR2 SVGIG (reference sequence). The CDR3 loop spans 14 amino acids. V lost 2 bases to trimming and J lost 6 bases, with 17 bases between them. Treatment of the sample: oral pan-JAK inhibitor, 5-10 mg twice daily. In alopecia areata patients, both lesional scalp punch biopsies and peripheral blood were collected. On this clone: Its target is not known.

Whole-study results and caveats: Within the top 100, expanded CD8+ clones significantly decreased with tofacitinib, as did scalp clonality. Scalp and blood samples kept many expanded lesional clones throughout tofacitinib.

The sequencing here drew on CD4+ T cells sorted from blood, taken at week 4, from a patient treated with tofacitinib. This TCR was sampled from a human donor with alopecia areata. The chain has TRBV30 and TRBJ2-7; D uncertain. The CDR3, as DNA: TGTGCCTGGAGTAGGGCCGGTCCACCCTTCGAGCAGTACTTC. This sequence encodes CAWSRAGPPFEQYF.